The following is a TCR beta chain sequence with its context. Its antigen is undetermined. The record originates from a study of CD8 T cells in ankylosing spondylitis. This CDR3 is 15 amino acids long. Germline CDR1 SGHRS, CDR2 YFSETQ. Trimming cost V 4 bases and J 1 base; bases outside gene matches: 7. It was by quantitative 5'-RACE with molecular barcodes that TCR beta libraries were made. TCRdb re-derived calls from the 5' RACE reads in MiXCR, one entry per CDR3 protein. The table has 350,000 to 550,000 distinct CDR3 sequences, roughly 26% seen once; the top ten hold 0.75% to 0.9%. The study's findings and limits: It was reported that disease-linked clones were significantly enriched in matched ankylosing spondylitis synovial fluid. Several highly homologous variants made up a TCR beta motif that seemed to typify ankylosing spondylitis blood. Certain motif variants had earlier been reported in reactive arthritis synovial fluid and blood.

The specimen sequenced was blood, either unsorted or a sorted T cell fraction (not recorded which). The chain uses TRBV5-1 and TRBJ2-5; TRBD1 matches 7 bases. The TCR was taken from a male donor with ankylosing spondylitis. CDR3 sequence (DNA): TGCGCCAGCAGCGAGGGACAGAGGACCCAAGAGACCCAGTACTTC. Encoded protein: CASSEGQRTQETQYF. The variable domain in full, with the rest retrieved from reference TRBV5-1 and TRBJ2-5, is KAGVTQTPRYLIKTRGQQVTLSCSPISGHRSVSWYQQTPGQGLQFLFEYFSETQRNKGNFPGRFSGRQFSNSRSEMNVSTLELGDSALYLCASSEGQRTQETQYFGPGTRLLVL.